One and the same sample provided the 25 T cell receptor beta chains below, sequenced in a study of cytomegalovirus exposure and HLA in healthy donors. Primers for the PCR totalled 60 Vbeta and 13 Jbeta. Only in-frame clones appear in the TCRdb table, and some are missing; sequencing was by immunoSEQ multiplex PCR. The sample comprises fewer than 100,000 clones, 60% to 85% of which are singletons, and roughly a sixth rests with the top ten. The sequenced sample was PBMCs. These receptors originate from a man between 60 and 75 years old in good health and CMV-seropositive.

J is TRBJ1-2 and V is TRBV4-3; TRBD1 agrees at 8 bases. Germline-derived CDR1 and CDR2 are LGHNA and YSLEER. The CDR3 consists of 18 residues. V lost 0 bases to trimming and J lost 1 base; unmatched junction nucleotides: 10. In nucleotides, the CDR3 is TGCGCCAGCAGCCAAGAAAGGCTATCCGACAGGGGTAACTATGGCTACACCTTC. Residues: CASSQERLSDRGNYGYTF.

The rearrangement uses TRBV15 and TRBJ1-5; D is perhaps TRBD1 (5 bases). CDR3 length: 14 residues. V was trimmed by 3 bases and J by 5 bases, leaving 11 bases between them. Germline CDR1 and CDR2: LNHNV and YYDKDF (reference sequence). Here the CDR3 reads CATSRDRGYQPQHF. DNA for the CDR3: TGTGCCACCAGCAGGGATAGGGGTTATCAGCCCCAGCATTTT.

The J gene is TRBJ1-1, the V gene TRBV29-1, with D maybe TRBD1 (5 bases). The germline V gene has CDR1 SQVTM and CDR2 ANQGSEA. The length of the CDR3 is 12 residues. V lost 7 bases and J lost 4, with 13 bases in between. CDR3 sequence reads: CSATGWATEAFF. The CDR3 nucleotides read TGCAGCGCCACAGGTTGGGCCACTGAAGCTTTCTTT.

This rearrangement joins TRBV27 to TRBJ2-1; perhaps TRBD2 as D (5 bases). Trimming took 5 bases from V and 4 from J, leaving 15 bases between them. This CDR3 has 15 residues. From germline, CDR1 is MNHEY and CDR2 SMNVEV (reference sequence). The CDR3 bases are TGTGCCAGCAGTCGACCCTCCGAGGGTTACAATGAGCAGTTCTTC. It codes for CASSRPSEGYNEQFF.

This clone showed up just once. V gene TRBV7-3 combines with J gene TRBJ2-5; possibly TRBD1 for D (6 bases). The J call may be incorrect, as the DNA end agrees better with TRBJ2-7. The CDR3 is 14 residues long. Germline CDR1 SGHTA, CDR2 FQGTGA. As DNA, the CDR3 is TGTGCCAGCAGCTTACGGCCAGGGGTGGGCGAGCAGTACTTC. Residues: CASSLRPGVGEQYF.

The V call is TRBV7-6, the J call TRBJ2-7; a possible D gene is TRBD1 (5 bases). CDR1 is SGHVS, CDR2 FNYEAQ, per germline. The CDR3 has 13 amino acids. V was pared by 5 bases and J by 1 base, with 9 bases between. The CDR3 loop is CASSPDSSYEQYF. Here the CDR3 DNA reads TGTGCCAGCAGCCCAGACAGTTCCTACGAGCAGTACTTC.

V usage is TRBV7-9 and J usage is TRBJ2-6, with D perhaps TRBD2 (5 bases). Trimming took 8 bases from V and 4 from J, leaving 21 bases between them. CDR1 is SEHNR and CDR2 is FQNEAQ in the germline V gene (reference sequence). The CDR3 consists of 17 residues. The CDR3 bases are TGTGCCAGCGTCTATTTGGGGAGACTGGACGGGGCCAACGTCCTGACTTTC. This encodes CASVYLGRLDGANVLTF.

The chain recombines TRBV7-9 with TRBJ2-1; 7 bases are shared with TRBD2. Looked up from germline, CDR1 is SEHNR and CDR2 is FQNEAQ (reference sequence). This CDR3 has 17 residues. V shed 4 bases, J shed 3 bases, and the junction held 12 bases outside the gene matches. The CDR3 loop reads CASSSLTSVLLYNEQFF. CDR3 coding DNA: TGTGCCAGCAGCTCACTCACTAGCGTTCTACTCTACAATGAGCAGTTCTTC.

The J gene is TRBJ1-2, the V gene TRBV2, with D uncertain. V lost 8 bases to trimming and J lost 2 bases, with 15 bases between them. Germline V gene sequence: CDR1 SNHLY, CDR2 FYNNEI. The CDR3 spans 14 residues. The CDR3 loop reads CASRSRGPNYGYTF. Written as DNA, the CDR3 is TGTGCCAGCCGATCCAGAGGCCCCAACTATGGCTACACCTTC.

This clone was found a few times. V and J are TRBV19 and TRBJ1-4; no clear D. The CDR3 runs 14 residues. Germline V gives CDR1 LNHDA, CDR2 SQIVND (reference sequence). Trimming shortened V by 7 bases and J by 3 bases, and 12 bases separated the two germline ends. The DNA for the CDR3 is TGTGCCAGTACCCCGACCGGGGCTAATGAAAAACTGTTTTTT. Translation: CASTPTGANEKLFF.

This chain connects TRBV6-1 to TRBJ2-5; tentatively, D is TRBD1 (6 bases). The CDR3 covers 12 residues. Germline CDR1 MNHNS, CDR2 SASEGT. The V gene lost 8 bases and the J gene lost 5 bases, with 12 bases spanning the gap. CDR3 in amino acids: CASQFQGETQYF. CDR3 nucleotides: TGTGCCAGCCAATTTCAGGGGGAGACCCAGTACTTC.

The chain couples TRBV11-3 to TRBJ2-7; a possible D gene is TRBD1 (5 bases). V lost 4 bases, J lost 0 bases, and 7 bases lay in between. The CDR3 consists of 13 residues. Looked up from germline, CDR1 is SGHNT and CDR2 is YENEEA. The CDR3 loop reads CASSYRSSYEQYF. CDR3 sequence (DNA): TGTGCCAGCAGCTACAGGAGCTCCTACGAGCAGTACTTC. Full variable domain (missing parts from reference TRBV11-3 and TRBJ2-7): EAGVVQSPRYKIIEKKQPVAFWCNPISGHNTLYWYLQNLGQGPELLIRYENEEAVDDSQLPKDRFSAERLKGVDSTLKIQPAELGDSAVYLCASSYRSSYEQYFGPGTRLTVT.

As DNA, the CDR3 is TGTGCCAGCAGTGAAGCGCGGAACAGTGGACAGACGAGATCCTACGAGCAGTACTTC. This gives the protein CASSEARNSGQTRSYEQYF. This chain connects TRBV6-1 to TRBJ2-7, with D tentatively TRBD1 (6 bases). The CDR3 extends over 19 amino acids. Germline V gives CDR1 MNHNS, CDR2 SASEGT. V dropped 0 bases and J dropped 1 base, with 22 bases sitting between them.

In the case of this clone: The junction departs from germline at one end; a sequencing error may be responsible. V is TRBV5-8 and J is TRBJ2-1, with D unresolved. Germline CDR1 is SGHTS and CDR2 is YDEGEE. This CDR3 has 8 residues. The CDR3 DNA reads TGTGCCAGCAGCCCCCTTCTCTTC. Protein: CASSPLLF.

The V and J genes are TRBV14 and TRBJ2-2; D is unresolved. In germline, CDR1 is SGHDN, CDR2 FVKESK. The CDR3 is 12 amino acids. The ends were cut back, 1 base at V and 15 bases at J, with 12 bases in the middle. For the CDR3, the DNA is TGTGCCAGCAGCCAAGCCCGGTCGGTGATGTTTTTT. Its protein is CASSQARSVMFF.

This chain connects TRBV11-2 to TRBJ1-6; D is uncertain. This CDR3 has 13 residues. Germline V CDR1 and CDR2: SGHAT, FQNNGV. Trimming shortened V by 6 bases and J by 10 bases, and 13 bases separated the two germline ends. The CDR3 here is CASRAPGGSPLHF. CDR3 nucleotide sequence: TGTGCCAGCAGGGCCCCAGGAGGGTCACCCCTCCACTTT.

This clone has only a few counts. The chain employs TRBV30 and TRBJ1-4; maybe TRBD1 (5 bases). Trimming cost V 0 bases and J 7 bases, with 15 bases left between them. Germline loops: CDR1 GTSNPN, CDR2 SVGIG (reference sequence). The CDR3 totals 15 residues. The chain's CDR3 is CAWSVGQSKLEKLFF. The CDR3 DNA follows: TGTGCCTGGAGTGTGGGGCAATCCAAACTTGAAAAACTGTTTTTT. Together with reference TRBV30 and TRBJ1-4, the CDR3 gives the full variable domain: SQTIHQWPATLVQPVGSPLSLECTVEGTSNPNLYWYRQAAGRGLQLLFYSVGIGQISSEVPQNLSASRPQDRQFILSSKKLLLSDSGFYLCAWSVGQSKLEKLFFGSGTQLSVL.

The chain links TRBV6-6 to TRBJ2-2, with 9 bases matching TRBD1. Germline CDR1 reads MNHNY; CDR2 reads SVGAGI (reference sequence). The CDR3 is 16 residues long. V dropped 4 bases and J dropped 5; count of bases not matched to a gene: 8. The CDR3 loop is CASSSTGGAGTGELFF. The CDR3 nucleotides are TGTGCCAGCAGTTCAACAGGGGGCGCAGGGACCGGGGAGCTGTTTTTT.

This chain joins TRBV4-1 and TRBJ2-4, with a possible D match to TRBD2 (5 bases). Trimming shortened V by 0 bases and J by 6 bases, and 6 bases separated the two germline ends. The CDR3 is made up of 13 amino acids. From germline, CDR1 is MGHRA and CDR2 YSYEKL. Written as DNA, the CDR3 is TGCGCCAGCAGCCAAGATCGGGGAAACATTCAGTACTTC. Translation: CASSQDRGNIQYF.

This chain joins TRBV6-5 and TRBJ2-7, with a tentative D call TRBD2 (5 bases). There are 12 residues in the CDR3. The germline gives CDR1 MNHEY, CDR2 SVGAGI. The V and J ends lost 6 bases and 2 bases respectively, with 8 bases between them. The CDR3, as DNA: TGTGCCAGCAGCACGCGGGCCTACGAGCAGTACTTC. It translates to CASSTRAYEQYF.

The DNA of the CDR3 is TGTGCCAGCAGCATACAGGGTTTGGGGCAAGAGACCCAGTACTTC. Translated: CASSIQGLGQETQYF. The chain carries TRBV7-8 and TRBJ2-5; tentatively, D is TRBD1 (6 bases). V was pared by 5 bases and J by 2 bases, with 15 bases between. The CDR3 consists of 15 residues. CDR1 and CDR2 (germline): SGHVS, FQNEAQ. The complete variable domain, with remaining parts taken from reference TRBV7-8 and TRBJ2-5, reads GAGVSQSPRYKVAKRGQDVALRCDPISGHVSLFWYQQALGQGPEFLTYFQNEAQLDKSGLPSDRFFAERPEGSVSTLKIQRTQQEDSAVYLCASSIQGLGQETQYFGPGTRLLVL.

This chain joins TRBV5-4 and TRBJ1-3; TRBD1 aligns across 11 bases. The CDR3 length is 15 residues. V dropped 4 bases and J dropped 2; count of bases not matched to a gene: 2. Germline CDR1 SGHNT, CDR2 YYREEE (reference sequence). The CDR3 loop reads CASSAGQGAGNTIYF. In DNA form, the CDR3 reads TGTGCCAGCAGCGCGGGACAGGGGGCTGGAAACACCATATATTTT.

The chain has TRBV2 and TRBJ2-2; D might be TRBD1 (5 bases). CDR3 length equals 14 residues. The germline V and J ends were trimmed by 7 bases and 6 bases, with 15 bases remaining between them. CDR1 is SNHLY and CDR2 is FYNNEI in the germline V gene. In DNA, the CDR3 is TGTGCCAGCAAGGTCCAGGGTAGTTCCGGGGAGCTGTTTTTT. Translating it yields CASKVQGSSGELFF.

V usage is TRBV7-3 and J usage is TRBJ1-1; D is unresolved. The length of the CDR3 is 16 residues. Trimming removed 5 bases from V and 0 bases from J, with 16 bases in between. Germline V lookup: CDR1 SGHTA, CDR2 FQGTGA. CDR3 bases: TGTGCCAGCAGCCCAACGCCGACAACTTTGAACACTGAAGCTTTCTTT. Amino acids: CASSPTPTTLNTEAFF.

V is TRBV5-6 and J is TRBJ1-5; 9 bases align to TRBD1. The CDR3 extends over 15 amino acids. Germline V CDR1 and CDR2: SGHDT, YYEEEE. V lost 3 bases to trimming and J lost 5 bases; unmatched junction nucleotides: 6. CDR3 coding DNA: TGTGCCAGCAGCTCGACAGGGGGGGGTTATCAGCCCCAGCATTTT. Translation gives CASSSTGGGYQPQHF. Together with reference TRBV5-6 and TRBJ1-5, the CDR3 gives the full variable domain: DAGVTQSPTHLIKTRGQQVTLRCSPKSGHDTVSWYQQALGQGPQFIFQYYEEEERQRGNFPDRFSGHQFPNYSSELNVNALLLGDSALYLCASSSTGGGYQPQHFGDGTRLSIL.